These 23 T cell receptor beta chains share one sample of origin, sequenced in a study of blood T cell repertoires in COVID-19. Assay: immunoSEQ multiplex PCR; the TCRdb copy retains only in-frame clones and omits some. The data contain about 240,000 clones, around 90% of them singletons. Sequenced input: peripheral blood. All receptors derive from a woman in her 30s with acute or convalescent COVID-19.

The chain carries TRBV10-3 and TRBJ2-2, with TRBD1 matching over 11 bases. The CDR3 length is 14 residues. Germline loops: CDR1 ENHRY, CDR2 SYGVKD. V shed 10 bases, J shed 4 bases, and the junction held 5 bases outside the gene matches. The chain's CDR3 is CATGDRGVTGELFF. DNA for the CDR3: TGTGCCACAGGGGACAGGGGGGTCACCGGGGAGCTGTTTTTT.

This clone came up once. The chain links TRBV6-5 to TRBJ2-1; no reliable D call. In germline, CDR1 is MNHEY, CDR2 SVGAGI. This CDR3 contains 15 residues. V lost 0 bases, J lost 6 bases, and 12 bases lay in between. The CDR3 region has the DNA TGTGCCAGCAGTTACTCGAAGCTCCTGAGCAATGAGCAGTTCTTC. It codes for CASSYSKLLSNEQFF.

The rearrangement uses TRBV30 and TRBJ1-6; the D gene is possibly TRBD1 (5 bases). The CDR3 covers 14 residues. Trimming took off 4 bases at V and 7 bases at J, with 14 bases between the two ends. The V gene's germline CDR1 is GTSNPN and CDR2 SVGIG (reference sequence). The CDR3 loop is CAWTRRGRNSPLHF. The CDR3 DNA reads TGTGCCTGGACTCGGCGGGGCCGAAATTCACCCCTCCACTTT.

The chain has TRBV4-2 and TRBJ2-7; 7 bases line up with TRBD2. V lost 1 base, J lost 4 bases, and 13 bases stayed unmatched. CDR1 is LGHNA, CDR2 YNFKEQ, per germline. The CDR3 runs 17 residues. CDR3 coding DNA: TGTGCCAGCAGCCAAGGTACCGTGGGGAGGGCCACTTACGAGCAGTACTTC. It encodes CASSQGTVGRATYEQYF.

The chain is built from TRBV7-9 and TRBJ2-7; 9 bases line up with TRBD2. The CDR3 loop spans 17 amino acids. CDR1 is SEHNR, CDR2 FQNEAQ, per germline (reference sequence). V lost 4 bases to trimming and J lost 5 bases; unmatched junction nucleotides: 15. CDR3 sequence reads: CASSSLVGLAGLDEQYF. Here the CDR3 DNA reads TGTGCCAGCAGCTCCCTTGTAGGTCTAGCGGGATTGGACGAGCAGTACTTC.

The chain links TRBV6-1 to TRBJ2-3; 10 bases align to TRBD1. This CDR3 has 16 amino acids. CDR1 MNHNS and CDR2 SASEGT come from the germline V gene. With 0 bases clipped from V and 3 bases from J, the junction kept 3 bases outside the gene matches. The DNA of the CDR3 is TGTGCCAGCAGTGAAGCGGGGACAGGGGTTACAGATACGCAGTATTTT. It specifies CASSEAGTGVTDTQYF.

In nucleotides, the CDR3 is TGTGCCAGCAGCGTAGATCTCGGTATTGGGGGGAATGAGCAGTTCTTC. Its protein is CASSVDLGIGGNEQFF. The rearrangement joins TRBV9 to TRBJ2-1; D possibly corresponds to TRBD2 (6 bases). The V gene's germline CDR1 is SGDLS and CDR2 YYNGEE. With 0 bases removed from V and 7 bases from J, the gap between germline ends came to 17 bases. CDR3 size: 16 residues.

This clone was detected a few times. The chain joins TRBV11-2 to TRBJ2-5, with D possibly matching TRBD1 (6 bases). Germline V gives CDR1 SGHAT, CDR2 FQNNGV. This CDR3 is built from 17 residues. V shed 4 bases and J shed 3 bases, with 21 bases lying between them. The CDR3 DNA reads TGTGCCAGCAGCTCCGATTGGGCAGGGGTAGCCAAAGAGACCCAGTACTTC. Protein product: CASSSDWAGVAKETQYF. Drawing the rest from reference TRBV11-2 and TRBJ2-5, the complete variable domain is EAGVAQSPRYKIIEKRQSVAFWCNPISGHATLYWYQQILGQGPKLLIQFQNNGVVDDSQLPKDRFSAERLKGVDSTLKIQPAKLEDSAVYLCASSSDWAGVAKETQYFGPGTRLLVL.

The chain links TRBV27 to TRBJ2-1; D possibly corresponds to TRBD1 (6 bases). This CDR3 is built from 14 residues. Germline assignment: CDR1 MNHEY and CDR2 SMNVEV (reference sequence). Trimming stripped 6 bases from V and 5 bases from J, with 14 bases between. CDR3 coding DNA: TGTGCCAGCAGCTTCTCCACAGGGAACAATGAGCAGTTCTTC. This gives the protein CASSFSTGNNEQFF.

The chain joins TRBV4-3 to TRBJ1-4, with 10 positions matching TRBD1. The junction had 8 bases not matched to a gene; V was cut back by 0 bases and J by 7 bases. Per germline, CDR1 LGHNA and CDR2 YSLEER. The CDR3 is made up of 17 amino acids. CDR3 sequence reads: CASSQDGWTGGGEKLFF. The CDR3 region has the DNA TGCGCCAGCAGCCAAGATGGATGGACAGGGGGGGGTGAAAAACTGTTTTTT.

As concerns this clone: One end of the junction fails to match germline, which may point to a read error. The rearrangement links TRBV5-4 to TRBJ1-1, with D tentatively TRBD1 (6 bases). In germline, CDR1 is SGHNT, CDR2 YYREEE (reference sequence). This CDR3 spans 17 amino acids. For the CDR3, the DNA is TGTGCCAGCAGCTCCCCACAGGGTTTCGGGGGGAACGCTGAAGCTTTCTTT. Protein sequence: CASSSPQGFGGNAEAFF. Full variable domain (missing parts from reference TRBV5-4 and TRBJ1-1): ETGVTQSPTHLIKTRGQQVTLRCSSQSGHNTVSWYQQALGQGPQFIFQYYREEENGRGNFPPRFSGLQFPNYSSELNVNALELDDSALYLCASSSPQGFGGNAEAFFGQGTRLTVV.

V and J are TRBV9 and TRBJ1-1, with 9 bases fitting TRBD1. The length of the CDR3 is 16 residues. CDR1 and CDR2 from the germline V gene are SGDLS and YYNGEE. J lost 0 bases, V lost 3 bases, and 6 bases had no gene match. CDR3 nucleotides: TGTGCCAGCAGCGAGGGACAGGGATACATGAACACTGAAGCTTTCTTT. Encoded protein: CASSEGQGYMNTEAFF. Full variable domain (remainder filled in from reference TRBV9 and TRBJ1-1): DSGVTQTPKHLITATGQRVTLRCSPRSGDLSVYWYQQSLDQGLQFLIQYYNGEERAKGNILERFSAQQFPDLHSELNLSSLELGDSALYFCASSEGQGYMNTEAFFGQGTRLTVV.

CDR3 sequence (DNA): TGTGCCAGTAGTATGACCGGGACAGGCCTCAATGAGCAGTTCTTC. Encoded protein: CASSMTGTGLNEQFF. The chain links TRBV19 to TRBJ2-1; 8 bases are a match to TRBD1. The V segment lost 3 bases and the J segment 6 bases; nucleotides outside the gene matches: 7. Germline CDR1 reads LNHDA; CDR2 reads SQIVND (reference sequence). This CDR3 comprises 15 residues.

This clone was seen just once. V is TRBV6-2 or TRBV6-3 and J is TRBJ2-7; 8 bases map to TRBD1. The V segment lost 5 bases and the J segment 3 bases; nucleotides outside the gene matches: 12. CDR1 MNHEY and CDR2 SVGEGT come from the germline V gene. The CDR3 is 16 residues long. The CDR3: CASSQQGGEPLYEQYF. The CDR3 DNA reads as TGTGCCAGCAGTCAACAGGGGGGTGAGCCCCTCTACGAGCAGTACTTC.

The chain combines TRBV30 with TRBJ1-6, with 7 bases that match TRBD1. The CDR3 length is 13 residues. CDR1 is GTSNPN, CDR2 SVGIG, per germline (reference sequence). The junction had 3 bases not matched to a gene; V was cut back by 3 bases and J by 7 bases. The CDR3 is CAWSSGGNSPLHF. CDR3 DNA: TGTGCCTGGAGCTCAGGGGGGAATTCACCCCTCCACTTT.

The gene calls are TRBV19 and TRBJ2-1; 10 bases are shared with TRBD2. V was clipped by 5 bases and J by 7 bases; unmatched bases: 5. Germline V gives CDR1 LNHDA, CDR2 SQIVND (reference sequence). The CDR3 extends over 14 amino acids. The CDR3 DNA reads as TGTGCCAGTAGTTCACTAGCGGGATGGAATGAGCAGTTCTTC. Its protein is CASSSLAGWNEQFF.

This clone has more than one count but fewer than ten. The CDR3: CASSDIAGAYEQYF. CDR3 bases: TGTGCCAGCAGCGACATAGCGGGTGCCTACGAGCAGTACTTC. The gene calls are TRBV3-1 (or the pseudogene TRBV3-2) and TRBJ2-7; 7 nucleotides agree with TRBD2. Germline CDR1 LGHDT, CDR2 YNNKEL (reference sequence). Losses at the gene ends were 5 bases for V and 2 bases for J; bases not matched to a gene: 6. The CDR3 is 14 residues long.

This clone was recorded only once. The rearrangement joins TRBV10-1 to TRBJ2-2; 11 nucleotides match TRBD2. Germline trimming cut 10 bases from V and 3 bases from J; bases unmatched to any gene: 10. CDR3 length: 16 amino acids. CDR1 and CDR2 from the germline V gene are WNHNN and SYGVQD (reference sequence). The CDR3 loop is CATSWLLAGDTGELFF. As DNA, the CDR3 is TGCGCCACCTCGTGGTTACTAGCGGGGGACACCGGGGAGCTGTTTTTT.

The chain couples TRBV3-1 (or the pseudogene TRBV3-2) to TRBJ2-2, with 8 bases aligning to TRBD2. Germline V gene lookup returns CDR1 LGHDT and CDR2 YNNKEL (reference sequence). The CDR3 is 17 amino acids. V lost 9 bases and J lost 0; bases outside the gene matches: 12. The CDR3 spells CARPVAGGPSNTGELFF. CDR3 sequence (DNA): TGTGCCAGACCTGTGGCGGGAGGCCCATCGAACACCGGGGAGCTGTTTTTT.

The V call is TRBV5-1, the J call TRBJ2-7; 13 bases align to TRBD2. The ends lost 3 bases at V and 6 bases at J; junction bases unmatched: 3. This CDR3 region has 14 residues. CDR1 SGHRS and CDR2 YFSETQ come from the germline V gene. The CDR3 DNA sequence: TGCGCCAGCAGCTATGGACTAGCGGGAGTCGAGCAGTACTTC. Its translation: CASSYGLAGVEQYF.

This clone was seen only a few times. This sequence joins TRBV30 and TRBJ1-3, with D unresolved. CDR3 length: 12 amino acids. The germline gives CDR1 GTSNPN, CDR2 SVGIG (reference sequence). The V end lost 4 bases, the J end lost 8 bases, and 12 bases lay between the germline ends. CDR3 residues: CAWKGQRDTIYF. The DNA for the CDR3 is TGTGCCTGGAAGGGCCAGAGGGACACCATATATTTT.

The chain has TRBV9 and TRBJ2-6; D perhaps matches TRBD1 (6 bases). The germline CDR1 and CDR2 sequences are SGDLS and YYNGEE. Trimming took off 4 bases at V and 0 bases at J, with 20 bases between the two ends. The CDR3 is 19 residues long. CDR3 sequence reads: CASSTQVQGTYSGANVLTF. Written as DNA, the CDR3 is TGTGCCAGCAGCACCCAGGTCCAGGGGACCTACTCTGGGGCCAACGTCCTGACTTTC.

This clone was found once. The rearrangement links TRBV6-5 to TRBJ1-1; D might be TRBD1 (5 bases). Germline values: CDR1 MNHEY, CDR2 SVGAGI. The CDR3 runs to 11 residues. With 5 bases removed from V and 12 bases from J, the gap between germline ends came to 13 bases. The CDR3 DNA reads as TGTGCCAGCAGTAATACAGGTACAACTTTCTTT. Translated, it gives CASSNTGTTFF.